What follows are 15 T cell receptor beta chains derived from one specimen sequenced in a study of identical twins. TCRdb ran MiXCR on the 5' RACE reads and lists one entry per CDR3 protein. The sample consists of some 710,000 distinct CDR3 sequences, around 6.1% of them appearing once. The specimen was naive T cells sorted from blood. The source is a man between 18 and 35 years old in good health.

This clonotype showed up many times. The V and J genes are TRBV3-1 and TRBJ2-1; D is unresolved. CDR1 LGHDT and CDR2 YNNKEL come from the germline V gene (reference sequence). The CDR3 contains 11 residues. Trimming left V 2 bases short and J 12 bases short, with 8 bases between. CDR3 amino acids: CASSQSGGQFF. The CDR3 region has the DNA TGTGCCAGCAGCCAATCGGGCGGGCAGTTCTTC.

This clonotype was observed a handful of times. The gene calls are TRBV28 and TRBJ2-2; TRBD1 aligns across 10 bases. Germline V CDR1 and CDR2: MDHEN, SYDVKM. Trimming cost V 5 bases and J 3 bases; bases outside gene matches: 6. The CDR3 runs to 16 residues. CDR3 DNA: TGTGCCAGCAGTCCCCGGACAGGGGGGGACACCGGGGAGCTGTTTTTT. This sequence encodes CASSPRTGGDTGELFF.

This clonotype was seen a handful of times. This sequence joins TRBV11-3 and TRBJ2-1; TRBD1 agrees at 7 bases. The V gene end was trimmed by 6 bases and the J gene end by 8 bases; junction bases not matched to a gene: 10. The V gene's germline CDR1 is SGHNT and CDR2 YENEEA. The CDR3 consists of 14 residues. The CDR3 here is CASRVRQGNYEQFF. The CDR3 nucleotides are TGTGCCAGCAGGGTACGACAGGGTAACTATGAGCAGTTCTTC.

This CDR3 reads CASSLPAGGSNEQFF. CDR3 bases: TGTGCCAGCAGCTTACCAGCGGGAGGTTCAAATGAGCAGTTCTTC. The chain combines TRBV7-2 with TRBJ2-1; 9 nucleotides agree with TRBD2. Germline V gene sequence: CDR1 SGHTA, CDR2 FQGNSA. This CDR3 comprises 15 residues. After removal of 2 bases from V and 7 bases from J, the junction contained 6 bases not matched to a gene.

The table lists this clonotype with a few counts. The chain couples TRBV7-2 to TRBJ1-6; the D gene is possibly TRBD1 (6 bases). Germline values: CDR1 SGHTA, CDR2 FQGNSA. Trimming took 1 base from V and 6 from J, leaving 10 bases between them. The length of the CDR3 is 15 residues. The CDR3 loop is CASSLVYRVNSPLHF. CDR3 bases: TGTGCCAGCAGCTTAGTGTACAGGGTTAATTCACCCCTCCACTTT. Combining the CDR3 with reference TRBV7-2 and TRBJ1-6 gives the whole variable domain GAGVSQSPSNKVTEKGKDVELRCDPISGHTALYWYRQSLGQGLEFLIYFQGNSAPDKSGLPSDRFSAERTGGSVSTLTIQRTQQEDSAVYLCASSLVYRVNSPLHFGNGTRLTVT.

The rearrangement links TRBV29-1 to TRBJ1-2; no clear D gene. V gave up 3 bases and J gave up 6 bases, with 5 bases separating them. CDR1 SQVTM and CDR2 ANQGSEA come from the germline V gene. CDR3 length equals 10 residues. For the CDR3, the DNA is TGCAGCGTTGAGAGGGATGGCTACACCTTC. As protein: CSVERDGYTF.

This clonotype was seen a few times. The CDR3: CASSQAGDEQFF. The DNA of the CDR3 is TGCGCCAGCAGCCAAGCCGGGGATGAGCAGTTCTTC. The chain couples TRBV4-1 to TRBJ2-1, with D maybe TRBD2 (5 bases). The V end lost 1 base, the J end lost 8 bases, and 6 bases lay between the germline ends. The CDR3 consists of 12 residues. Germline CDR1 and CDR2: MGHRA and YSYEKL.

This clonotype has at least ten counts. The rearrangement links TRBV10-3 to TRBJ2-7; 10 bases fit TRBD2. Per the germline V gene, CDR1 is ENHRY and CDR2 is SYGVKD. This CDR3 comprises 12 residues. CDR3 coding DNA: TGTGCTACTAGCGGGACCCGCTACGAGCAGTACTTC. Translated: CATSGTRYEQYF.

At least ten counts were recorded for this clonotype. V gene TRBV12-3 or TRBV12-4 combines with J gene TRBJ2-3, with D unclear. The length of the CDR3 is 13 residues. Deletions cut 5 bases from V and 4 bases from J, with 10 bases between. The CDR3 here is CASSTQIPDTQYF. The DNA of the CDR3 is TGTGCCAGCAGTACCCAGATTCCAGATACGCAGTATTTT.

Many counts were recorded for this clonotype. This chain uses TRBV6-1 with TRBJ2-2; no definite D call. This CDR3 is built from 10 residues. The germline V gene has CDR1 MNHNS and CDR2 SASEGT. Trimming stripped 8 bases from V and 7 bases from J, with 5 bases between. This CDR3 is CASAVGELFF. DNA for the CDR3: TGTGCCAGCGCGGTCGGGGAGCTGTTTTTT.

This clonotype has a count of ten or more. The chain employs TRBV20-1 and TRBJ2-5, with D unresolved. The V end lost 6 bases, the J end lost 5 bases, and 10 bases lay between the germline ends. Per the germline V gene, CDR1 is DFQATT and CDR2 is SNEGSKA (reference sequence). This CDR3 has 11 amino acids. CDR3 in DNA: TGCAGTGCCGTACGGGCGGAGACCCAGTACTTC. This codes for CSAVRAETQYF.

In this sample, this clonotype turned up many times. The J gene is TRBJ2-1, the V gene TRBV24-1; D remains ambiguous. Trimming stripped 5 bases from V and 6 bases from J, with 10 bases between. Germline V gene lookup returns CDR1 KGHDR and CDR2 SFDVKD. The CDR3 runs to 13 residues. Written as DNA, the CDR3 is TGTGCCACCAGTGGGCTTCTAGGCAATGAGCAGTTCTTC. It specifies CATSGLLGNEQFF.

Only a few counts were recorded for this clonotype. This chain connects TRBV3-1 to TRBJ2-3, with TRBD1 matching over 8 bases. Trimming removed 0 bases from V and 2 bases from J; junction bases left unmatched: 10. Per the germline V gene, CDR1 is LGHDT and CDR2 is YNNKEL (reference sequence). The CDR3 sequence is 18 residues long. This CDR3 is CASSQDKDRVATTDTQYF. The CDR3 DNA reads TGTGCCAGCAGCCAAGATAAGGACAGGGTGGCCACCACAGATACGCAGTATTTT.

The table lists this clonotype with many counts. The chain is built from TRBV16 and TRBJ2-3, with a weak D call TRBD1 (6 bases). Deletions cut 6 bases from V and 0 bases from J, with 10 bases between. This CDR3 has 14 amino acids. Germline V gene data show CDR1 as KGHSY and CDR2 as FQNENV. The CDR3 region is CASSPGESTDTQYF. The DNA for the CDR3 is TGTGCCAGCAGTCCAGGGGAGAGCACAGATACGCAGTATTTT.

This clonotype was observed at least ten times. V and J are TRBV27 and TRBJ2-7; D is perhaps TRBD2 (6 bases). CDR1 is MNHEY and CDR2 is SMNVEV in the germline V gene (reference sequence). The ends were cut back, 1 base at V and 4 bases at J, with 8 bases in the middle. CDR3 length: 13 residues. The CDR3 loop is CASSLFGGYEQYF. The CDR3 DNA sequence: TGTGCCAGCAGTTTATTTGGGGGGTACGAGCAGTACTTC.